Listed below are T cell receptor beta chains from one sample, sequenced in a study of blood T cell repertoires in COVID-19. Profiling relied on immunoSEQ multiplex PCR, and the TCRdb table lists in-frame clones only, not all of them. The sample lists some 260,000 clones, approximately 86% occurring once. The sample taken for sequencing was peripheral blood. These receptors originate from a woman aged 25 to 45 with acute or convalescent COVID-19. CDR3s include the opening cysteine and the closing phenylalanine or tryptophan. A D gene is named only where the DNA matches it firmly. The size of a clone is reported for some rows only, either as once, few or many, or as a class for expanded clones.

>TRBV5-4|13|NA|TRBJ1-4|NA
CASSTATNEKLFF
TGTGCCAGCAGCACAGCAACTAATGAAAAACTGTTTTTT
>TRBV7-2|13|NA|TRBJ1-2|TRBD1
CASSPGQSYGYTF
TGTGCCAGCAGTCCGGGACAGTCCTATGGCTACACCTTC
>TRBV9|12|NA|TRBJ2-7|NA
CASRDNSYEQYF
TGTGCCAGCAGGGACAATTCCTACGAGCAGTACTTC
>TRBV3-1/TRBV3-2|13|NA|TRBJ1-1|NA
CASSPKAGREAFF
TGTGCCAGCAGCCCAAAGGCAGGGAGGGAAGCTTTCTTT
>TRBV5-4|17|NA|TRBJ2-3|TRBD2
CASSLASGAHSTDTQYF
TGTGCCAGCAGCTTGGCTAGCGGAGCACATAGCACAGATACGCAGTATTTT
>TRBV2|15|NA|TRBJ1-6|NA
CASILWRGGNSPLHF
TGTGCCAGCATTCTATGGAGGGGAGGGAATTCACCCCTCCACTTT
>TRBV21-1|15|NA|TRBJ1-3|NA
CASSPTGNSGNTIYF
TGTGCCAGCAGCCCGACAGGGAACTCTGGAAACACCATATATTTT
>TRBV9|15|NA|TRBJ2-2|NA
CASSVATGNTGELFF
TGTGCCAGCAGCGTAGCTACGGGAAACACCGGGGAGCTGTTTTTT
>TRBV6-5|15|NA|TRBJ2-7|NA
CASSYSLGAEYEQYF
TGTGCCAGCAGTTACTCCCTGGGGGCGGAATACGAGCAGTACTTC
>TRBV5-1|18|NA|TRBJ2-2|TRBD2
CASSLSGREYRFTGELFF
TGCGCCAGCAGCTTGAGCGGGAGGGAATACCGATTCACCGGGGAGCTGTTTTTT
>TRBV27|14|NA|TRBJ1-4|NA
CASSFSGVNEKLFF
TGTGCCAGCAGTTTCTCGGGGGTTAATGAAAAACTGTTTTTT
>TRBV20-1|16|NA|TRBJ1-6|TRBD1
CSASLGQGANNSPLHF
TGCAGTGCTAGTTTGGGGCAGGGGGCCAATAATTCACCCCTCCACTTT
>TRBV5-6|17|NA|TRBJ1-1|TRBD1
CASTRKWAGGLWTEAFF
TGTGCCAGCACCCGAAAGTGGGCAGGGGGCTTGTGGACTGAAGCTTTCTTT
>TRBV3-1/TRBV3-2|12|NA|TRBJ2-1|NA
CASSQSRREQFF
TGTGCCAGCAGCCAAAGTCGTAGAGAGCAGTTCTTC
>TRBV24-1|16|few|TRBJ2-7|NA
CATSDFFATGPYEQYF
TGTGCCACCAGTGATTTTTTCGCAACAGGGCCCTACGAGCAGTACTTC
>TRBV11-2|15|NA|TRBJ1-1|NA
CASSQGVAGWTEAFF
TGTGCCAGCAGCCAAGGAGTGGCGGGGTGGACTGAAGCTTTCTTT
>TRBV3-1/TRBV3-2|16|NA|TRBJ2-1|NA
CASSQRWEGGYDEQFF
TGTGCCAGCAGCCAAAGGTGGGAGGGGGGTTACGATGAGCAGTTCTTC
>TRBV2|14|NA|TRBJ2-1|NA
CASSEQRFYNEQFF
TGTGCCAGCAGTGAACAGCGGTTCTACAATGAGCAGTTCTTC